This is a list of T cell receptor beta chains from one sample in a study of cytomegalovirus exposure and HLA in healthy donors. Assay: immunoSEQ multiplex PCR; the TCRdb copy retains only in-frame clones and omits some. The sample lists around 110,000 clones; roughly 71% were seen once. Sequences were obtained from PBMCs. Receptors were obtained from a male donor in good health and CMV-seropositive. The CDR3 runs from the conserved cysteine through the conserved F or W. The D gene is left open where the match is weak. Clone size is shown for a subset of rows, as once, few, many or a class of expanded clone.

v_gene	d_gene	j_gene	abundance	CDR3aa	CDR3nt
TRBV19	TRBD1	TRBJ1-5	-	CASRDRGLSNQPQHF	TGTGCCAGTCGGGACAGGGGGCTGAGCAATCAGCCCCAGCATTTT
TRBV2	-	TRBJ1-1	-	CASSQNPTGNTEAFF	TGTGCCAGCAGTCAAAACCCCACGGGGAACACTGAAGCTTTCTTT
TRBV9	TRBD2	TRBJ2-7	once	CASSVGGASGAGEQYF	TGTGCCAGCAGCGTAGGAGGGGCTAGCGGGGCGGGCGAGCAGTACTTC
TRBV7-8	TRBD1	TRBJ1-3	few	CASSLGDRVGSGNTIYF	TGTGCCAGCAGCTTGGGGGACAGGGTTGGGTCTGGAAACACCATATATTTT
TRBV5-1	-	TRBJ2-7	-	CASSPGGAAAYEQYF	TGCGCCAGCAGCCCTGGAGGGGCAGCCGCCTACGAGCAGTACTTC
TRBV15	-	TRBJ2-1	-	CATSRTPGAVDEQFF	TGTGCCACCAGCAGAACCCCAGGGGCCGTCGATGAGCAGTTCTTC
TRBV5-4	-	TRBJ2-6	few	CASSRVLSGANVLTF	TGTGCCAGCAGTCGGGTCCTCTCTGGGGCCAACGTCCTGACTTTC
TRBV9	-	TRBJ1-2	-	CASSKEQGTHGYTF	TGTGCCAGCAGCAAGGAACAGGGTACCCATGGCTACACCTTC
TRBV7-2	-	TRBJ1-4	few	CASSPWAFGEKLFF	TGTGCCAGCAGCCCTTGGGCGTTTGGGGAAAAACTGTTTTTT
TRBV28	-	TRBJ1-3	once	CASRAPLGNTIYF	TGTGCCAGCAGAGCCCCACTTGGAAACACCATATATTTT
TRBV2	-	TRBJ1-5	-	CASRGSGGLSNQPQHF	TGTGCCAGCAGGGGGTCGGGGGGGTTGAGCAATCAGCCCCAGCATTTT
TRBV18	TRBD2	TRBJ2-2	-	CASSPRSGRGANTGELFF	TGTGCCAGCTCACCGCGTAGCGGGAGAGGCGCGAACACCGGGGAGCTGTTTTTT
TRBV27	-	TRBJ2-7	-	CASSGNYRSSYEQYF	TGTGCCAGCAGTGGAAATTACAGGAGCTCCTACGAGCAGTACTTC
TRBV28	TRBD1	TRBJ1-2	-	CASSQETGRYGYTF	TGTGCCAGCAGCCAGGAGACAGGGCGGTATGGCTACACCTTC
TRBV11-3	TRBD1	TRBJ2-7	-	CASSLGGQNEQYF	TGTGCCAGCAGCTTAGGGGGACAGAACGAGCAGTACTTC
TRBV9	-	TRBJ1-2	-	CASSPGGTNYGYTF	TGTGCCAGCAGCCCCGGAGGGACCAACTATGGCTACACCTTC
TRBV27	TRBD1	TRBJ2-7	-	CASNRRGQGYEQYF	TGTGCCAGCAATCGGCGCGGACAGGGGTACGAGCAGTACTTC
TRBV5-1	-	TRBJ1-5	-	CASSMDSLNQPQHF	TGCGCCAGCAGCATGGACAGTCTCAATCAGCCCCAGCATTTT
TRBV7-3	-	TRBJ1-2	few	CASSLLGGAMGSDSYTF	TGTGCCAGCAGCTTATTAGGGGGTGCAATGGGATCTGATAGCTACACCTTC
TRBV13	TRBD2	TRBJ2-1	-	CASSPRTSGSYNEQFF	TGTGCCAGCAGCCCGCGGACTAGCGGATCCTACAATGAGCAGTTCTTC
TRBV4-2	TRBD2	TRBJ2-7	-	CASSQLSGSGSYEQYF	TGTGCCAGCAGCCAACTTAGCGGGAGTGGGTCCTACGAGCAGTACTTC
TRBV9	-	TRBJ2-1	-	CASSVGGRTGDEQFF	TGTGCCAGCAGCGTAGGGGGTCGGACGGGAGATGAGCAGTTCTTC
TRBV5-1	-	TRBJ1-1	-	CASSLWGVVGTEAFF	TGCGCCAGCAGCTTGTGGGGGGTTGTAGGCACTGAAGCTTTCTTT
TRBV6-4	TRBD1	TRBJ2-3	-	CASLMDRDITDTQYF	TGTGCCAGCTTAATGGACAGGGACATCACAGATACGCAGTATTTT
TRBV6-5	TRBD1	TRBJ2-7	-	CASRTPGQGGNEQYF	TGTGCCAGCAGAACCCCGGGACAGGGTGGGAACGAGCAGTACTTC
TRBV18	TRBD1	TRBJ2-1	-	CASSPGTGWGNEQFF	TGTGCCAGCTCACCGGGGACAGGTTGGGGCAATGAGCAGTTCTTC
TRBV7-2	-	TRBJ1-1	-	CASSQQGQNTEAFF	TGTGCCAGCAGCCAACAGGGACAGAACACTGAAGCTTTCTTT
TRBV30	-	TRBJ2-2	-	CAWSTDGFANTGELFF	TGTGCCTGGAGTACCGACGGGTTCGCGAACACCGGGGAGCTGTTTTTT
TRBV27	-	TRBJ2-7	-	CASARGTSYEQYF	TGTGCCAGCGCCCGGGGAACCTCCTACGAGCAGTACTTC
TRBV6-6	-	TRBJ1-1	-	CASSYRVNTEAFF	TGTGCCAGCAGTTACCGAGTGAACACTGAAGCTTTCTTT
TRBV9	-	TRBJ1-2	-	CASSAIDYGYTF	TGTGCCAGCAGCGCGATAGACTATGGCTACACCTTC
TRBV5-1	TRBD1	TRBJ2-1	once	CASDVGTGVYNEQFF	TGCGCCAGCGACGTTGGGACAGGGGTTTACAATGAGCAGTTCTTC
TRBV29-1	TRBD2	TRBJ2-1	-	CSVELAGGYEQFF	TGCAGCGTCGAACTAGCGGGAGGATATGAGCAGTTCTTC
TRBV13	TRBD2	TRBJ2-1	-	CASSSSGTSGMPRSSSYNEQFF	TGTGCCAGCAGCTCCTCCGGGACTAGCGGGATGCCCCGATCAAGCTCCTACAATGAGCAGTTCTTC
TRBV7-9	-	TRBJ2-3	-	CASSLERGAGTQYF	TGTGCCAGCAGCTTAGAACGGGGGGCTGGTACGCAGTATTTT
TRBV20-1	-	TRBJ1-4	-	CSAGRAEKLFF	TGCAGTGCCGGGAGGGCCGAAAAACTGTTTTTT
TRBV5-4	TRBD2	TRBJ2-1	-	CASSLVGGPYNEQFF	TGTGCCAGCAGCTTGGTGGGAGGGCCTTACAATGAGCAGTTCTTC
TRBV28	-	TRBJ2-7	-	CASSPPGQRYSYEQYF	TGTGCCAGCAGTCCCCCAGGACAGAGGTACTCCTACGAGCAGTACTTC
TRBV6-1	-	TRBJ1-2	-	CASSDGVLLWSGYTF	TGTGCCAGCAGTGATGGAGTCCTCCTCTGGTCCGGCTACACCTTC
TRBV2	-	TRBJ1-6	-	CASRATGTSNSPLHF	TGTGCCAGCAGAGCAACCGGGACTTCCAATTCACCCCTCCACTTT
TRBV7-9	-	TRBJ2-5	-	CASSLARTEETQYF	TGTGCCAGCAGCTTAGCGCGGACTGAAGAGACCCAGTACTTC
TRBV21-1	-	TRBJ2-3	-	CASSKITPGESGRAYSTDTQYF	TGTGCCAGCAGCAAAATTACCCCGGGAGAATCCGGGCGGGCGTACTCCACAGATACGCAGTATTTT
TRBV7-2	-	TRBJ2-5	-	CASSPGFSQETQYF	TGTGCCAGCAGCCCGGGGTTCAGCCAAGAGACCCAGTACTTC
TRBV25-1	-	TRBJ2-5	-	CASSSRVAETQYF	TGTGCCAGCAGTAGCAGGGTGGCAGAGACCCAGTACTTC
TRBV29-1	TRBD1	TRBJ1-3	-	CSIKGRGNTIYF	TGCAGCATAAAGGGCAGGGGGAACACCATATATTTT
TRBV29-1	-	TRBJ1-2	-	CSVEPQGSYGYTF	TGCAGCGTTGAACCCCAGGGGAGCTATGGCTACACCTTC
TRBV5-1	TRBD2	TRBJ2-3	-	CASSLAGGDTQYF	TGCGCCAGCAGCTTGGCCGGGGGGGATACGCAGTATTTT
TRBV6-6	-	TRBJ1-2	-	CASSVTAESYGYTF	TGTGCCAGCAGTGTGACTGCAGAGAGCTATGGCTACACCTTC